This TCR beta chain is drawn from a study of cytomegalovirus exposure and HLA in healthy donors. The study, taken as a whole, reports: In a later analysis, DRB1 alleles had the most associated TCRs; HLA-C alleles the fewest. On later analysis, the bulk of CMV-associated TCR beta chains appeared to be HLA-restricted.

There are a few counts of this clone. The target antigen is unknown. The germline V gene encodes CDR1 SGHVS and CDR2 FQNEAQ. Trimming took 5 bases from V and 0 from J, leaving 11 bases between them. The CDR3 spans 15 residues. Nominally healthy donors provided the samples, though records likely missed some immune exposures. Primers for the PCR totalled 60 Vbeta and 13 Jbeta. Some clones are missing from TCRdb's copy, which holds only in-frame ones; the method was immunoSEQ multiplex PCR. The data hold almost 95,000 clones, with roughly 63% observed a single time. Sample: PBMCs. The clonotype comes from a man aged 45-60 years in good health and CMV-seronegative. The chain recombines TRBV7-8 with TRBJ1-3; the D gene is possibly TRBD1 (5 bases). In DNA form, the CDR3 reads TGTGCCAGCAGCACAGGACCCCACTCTGGAAACACCATATATTTT. Translated, it gives CASSTGPHSGNTIYF.